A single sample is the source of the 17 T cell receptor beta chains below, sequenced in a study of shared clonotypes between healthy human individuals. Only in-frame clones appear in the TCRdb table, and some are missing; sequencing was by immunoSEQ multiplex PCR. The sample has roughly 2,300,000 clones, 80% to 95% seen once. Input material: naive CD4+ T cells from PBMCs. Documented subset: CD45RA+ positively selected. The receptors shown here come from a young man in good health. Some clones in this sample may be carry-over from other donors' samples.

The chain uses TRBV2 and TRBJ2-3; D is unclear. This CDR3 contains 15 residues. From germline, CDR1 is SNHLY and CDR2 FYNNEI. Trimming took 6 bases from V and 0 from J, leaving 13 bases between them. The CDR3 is CASRVRAQSTDTQYF. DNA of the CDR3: TGTGCCAGCAGGGTACGGGCGCAGAGCACAGATACGCAGTATTTT.

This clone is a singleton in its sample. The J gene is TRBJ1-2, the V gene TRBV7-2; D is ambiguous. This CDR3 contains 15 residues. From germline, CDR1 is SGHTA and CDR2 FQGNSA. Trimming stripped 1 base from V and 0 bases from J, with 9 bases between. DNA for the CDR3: TGTGCCAGCAGCTTAGGGCGCCCAGCTAACTATGGCTACACCTTC. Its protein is CASSLGRPANYGYTF.

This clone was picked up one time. CDR3 sequence: CASSLVGAIPYEQYF. The CDR3 region has the DNA TGCGCCAGCAGCTTGGTAGGGGCGATCCCCTACGAGCAGTACTTC. This rearrangement joins TRBV5-1 to TRBJ2-7, with D tentatively TRBD1 (5 bases). The CDR3 totals 15 residues. Trimming took 0 bases from V and 2 from J, leaving 12 bases between them. The V gene's germline CDR1 is SGHRS and CDR2 YFSETQ.

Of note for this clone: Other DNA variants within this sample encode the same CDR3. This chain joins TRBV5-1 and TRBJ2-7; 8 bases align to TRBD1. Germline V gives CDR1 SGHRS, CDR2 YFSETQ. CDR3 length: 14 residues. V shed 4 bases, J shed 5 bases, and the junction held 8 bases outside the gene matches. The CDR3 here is CASSPDRVGDEQYF. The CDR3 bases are TGCGCCAGCAGCCCGGACAGGGTAGGAGACGAGCAGTACTTC.

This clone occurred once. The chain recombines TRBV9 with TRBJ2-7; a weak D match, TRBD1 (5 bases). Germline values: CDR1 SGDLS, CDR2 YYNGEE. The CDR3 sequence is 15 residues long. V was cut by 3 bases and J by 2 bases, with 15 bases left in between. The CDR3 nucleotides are TGTGCCAGCAGCGCCCTCCCCGACAGTCCCTACGAGCAGTACTTC. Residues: CASSALPDSPYEQYF.

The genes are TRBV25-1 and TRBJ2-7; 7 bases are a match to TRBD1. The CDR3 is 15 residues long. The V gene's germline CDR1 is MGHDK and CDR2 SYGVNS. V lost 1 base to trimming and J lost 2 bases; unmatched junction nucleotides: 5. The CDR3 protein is CASSESQGVTYEQYF. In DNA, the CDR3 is TGTGCCAGCAGTGAATCCCAGGGGGTAACCTACGAGCAGTACTTC.

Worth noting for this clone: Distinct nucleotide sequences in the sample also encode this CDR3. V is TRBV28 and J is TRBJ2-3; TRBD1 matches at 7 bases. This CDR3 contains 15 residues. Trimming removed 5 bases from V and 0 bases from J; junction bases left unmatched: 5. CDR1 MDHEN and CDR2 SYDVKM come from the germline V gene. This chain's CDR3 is CASSPLGQSTDTQYF. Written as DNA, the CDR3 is TGTGCCAGCAGTCCCTTGGGACAGAGCACAGATACGCAGTATTTT.

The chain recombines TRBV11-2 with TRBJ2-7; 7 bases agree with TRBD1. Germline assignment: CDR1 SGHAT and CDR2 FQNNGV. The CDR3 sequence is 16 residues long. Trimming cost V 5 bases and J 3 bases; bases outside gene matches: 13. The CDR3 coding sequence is TGTGCCAGCAGCCTACCCTTTGGGCAGGGGGTCTACGAGCAGTACTTC. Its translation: CASSLPFGQGVYEQYF.

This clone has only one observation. CDR3 region: CASRSGLGSTDTQYF. Here the CDR3 DNA reads TGTGCCAGCAGATCCGGGCTAGGGTCGACAGATACGCAGTATTTT. The chain combines TRBV28 with TRBJ2-3; D gene uncertain. V was clipped by 6 bases and J by 3 bases, with 16 bases between them. From germline, CDR1 is MDHEN and CDR2 SYDVKM. This CDR3 has 15 amino acids.

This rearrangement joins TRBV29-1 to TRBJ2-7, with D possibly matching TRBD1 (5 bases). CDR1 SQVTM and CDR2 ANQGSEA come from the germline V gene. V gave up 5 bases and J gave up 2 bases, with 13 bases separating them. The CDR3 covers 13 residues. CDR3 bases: TGCAGCGTTACCGCGGTGGGGCCCTACGAGCAGTACTTC. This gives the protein CSVTAVGPYEQYF.

The CDR3 protein is CATSRFFPANTEAFF. Here the CDR3 DNA reads TGTGCCACCAGCAGATTTTTTCCGGCGAACACTGAAGCTTTCTTT. The chain couples TRBV15 to TRBJ1-1; no clear D gene. V was shortened by 2 bases and J by 1 base, with 11 bases between the two germline ends. Germline CDR1 reads LNHNV; CDR2 reads YYDKDF (reference sequence). The CDR3 is 15 residues long.

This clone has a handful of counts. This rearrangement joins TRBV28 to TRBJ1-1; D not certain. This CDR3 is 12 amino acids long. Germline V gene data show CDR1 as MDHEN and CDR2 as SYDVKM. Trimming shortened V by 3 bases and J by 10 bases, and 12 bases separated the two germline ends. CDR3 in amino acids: CASSFSQARAFF. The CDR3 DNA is TGTGCCAGCAGTTTTTCCCAGGCGCGAGCTTTCTTT.

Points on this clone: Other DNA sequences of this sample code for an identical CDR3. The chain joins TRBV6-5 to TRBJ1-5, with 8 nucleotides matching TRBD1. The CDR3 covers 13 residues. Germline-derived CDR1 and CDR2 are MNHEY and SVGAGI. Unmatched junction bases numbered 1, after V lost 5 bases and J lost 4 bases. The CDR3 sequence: CASSRTGNQPQHF. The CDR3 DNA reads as TGTGCCAGCAGTCGGACAGGGAATCAGCCCCAGCATTTT.

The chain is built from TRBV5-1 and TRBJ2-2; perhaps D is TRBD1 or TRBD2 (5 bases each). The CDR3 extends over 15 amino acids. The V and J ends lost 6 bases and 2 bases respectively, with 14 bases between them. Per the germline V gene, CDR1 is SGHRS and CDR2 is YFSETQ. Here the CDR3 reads CASTRGPANTGELFF. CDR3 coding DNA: TGCGCCAGCACCCGGGGACCAGCCAACACCGGGGAGCTGTTTTTT. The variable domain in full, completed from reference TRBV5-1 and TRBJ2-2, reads KAGVTQTPRYLIKTRGQQVTLSCSPISGHRSVSWYQQTPGQGLQFLFEYFSETQRNKGNFPGRFSGRQFSNSRSEMNVSTLELGDSALYLCASTRGPANTGELFFGEGSRLTVL.

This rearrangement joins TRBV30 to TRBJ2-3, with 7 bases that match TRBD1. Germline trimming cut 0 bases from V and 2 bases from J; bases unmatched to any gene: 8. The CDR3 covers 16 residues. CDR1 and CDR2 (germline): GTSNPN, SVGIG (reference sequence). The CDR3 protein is CAWSVGTAASTDTQYF. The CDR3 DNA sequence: TGTGCCTGGAGTGTAGGGACAGCAGCCTCCACAGATACGCAGTATTTT.

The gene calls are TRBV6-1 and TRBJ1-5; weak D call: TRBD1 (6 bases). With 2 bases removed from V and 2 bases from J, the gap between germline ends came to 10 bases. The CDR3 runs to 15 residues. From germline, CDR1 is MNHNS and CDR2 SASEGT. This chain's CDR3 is CASSETGFGNQPQHF. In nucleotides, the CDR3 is TGTGCCAGCAGTGAAACAGGGTTCGGCAATCAGCCCCAGCATTTT.

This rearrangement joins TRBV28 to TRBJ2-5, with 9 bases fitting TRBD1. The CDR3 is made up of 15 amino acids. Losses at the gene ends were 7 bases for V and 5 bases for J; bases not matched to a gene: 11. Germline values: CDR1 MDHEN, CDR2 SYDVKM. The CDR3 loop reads CASTLGTGYVETQYF. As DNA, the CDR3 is TGTGCCAGCACTCTTGGGACAGGGTATGTGGAGACCCAGTACTTC. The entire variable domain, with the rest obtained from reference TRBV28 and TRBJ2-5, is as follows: DVKVTQSSRYLVKRTGEKVFLECVQDMDHENMFWYRQDPGLGLRLIYFSYDVKMKEKGDIPEGYSVSREKKERFSLILESASTNQTSMYLCASTLGTGYVETQYFGPGTRLLVL.